Included here is one T cell receptor (beta chain) sequence, with context. No antigen is known for it. Researchers isolated CD4+ T cells once 9 to 11 days of culture had elapsed. As their vaccination, participants received two doses of either BNT162b2 or mRNA-1273. In the vaccine recipients, nucleocapsid antibodies were negative and there was no prior SARS-CoV-2 infection. It was on days 3 and 7 that half the medium was replaced with IL-2 medium. This entry belongs to a study of vaccination effects on CD4 cells after COVID-19. Study at large: Antigen-specific CD4+ T cells were expanded with viral peptide pools in the ViraFEST assay before sequencing. Findings and limits, study-wide: Infection- and vaccine-induced clones contracted markedly late after vaccination.

The CDR3 totals 14 residues. Germline V gene sequence: CDR1 SGHRS, CDR2 YFSETQ. With 7 bases removed from V and 3 bases from J, the gap between germline ends came to 16 bases. The protocol was immunoSEQ multiplex PCR, while the TCRdb copy is restricted to in-frame clones and leaves out a portion. The data show about 73,000 clones, with approximately 73% seen just once and approximately 2.4% held by the top ten. Here the sequenced sample was CD4+ T cells from PBMCs cultured without peptide, taken after COVID-19 vaccination. This chain uses TRBV5-1 with TRBJ1-1, with TRBD1 as a possible D gene (5 bases). This TCR came from a human donor who received a COVID-19 vaccine. CDR3: CASQESREYTEAFF. For the CDR3, the DNA is TGCGCCAGCCAGGAAAGCAGGGAATACACTGAAGCTTTCTTT.